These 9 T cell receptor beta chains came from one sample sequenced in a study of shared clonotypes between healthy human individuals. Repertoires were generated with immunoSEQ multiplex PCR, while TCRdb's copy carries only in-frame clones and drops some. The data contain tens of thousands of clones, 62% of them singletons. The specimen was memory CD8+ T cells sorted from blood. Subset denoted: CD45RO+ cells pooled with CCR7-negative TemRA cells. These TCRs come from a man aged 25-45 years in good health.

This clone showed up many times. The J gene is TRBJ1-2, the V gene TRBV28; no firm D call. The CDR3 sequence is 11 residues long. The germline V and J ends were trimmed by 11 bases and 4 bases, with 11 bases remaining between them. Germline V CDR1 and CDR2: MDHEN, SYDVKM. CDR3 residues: CAEGTGYGYTF. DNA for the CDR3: TGTGCCGAGGGCACCGGCTATGGCTACACCTTC.

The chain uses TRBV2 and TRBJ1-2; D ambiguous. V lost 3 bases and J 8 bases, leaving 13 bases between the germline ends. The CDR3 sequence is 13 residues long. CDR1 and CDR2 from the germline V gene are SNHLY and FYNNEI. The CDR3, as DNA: TGTGCCAGCAGTGACCGCGGTCTGGAAGGCTACACCTTC. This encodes CASSDRGLEGYTF.

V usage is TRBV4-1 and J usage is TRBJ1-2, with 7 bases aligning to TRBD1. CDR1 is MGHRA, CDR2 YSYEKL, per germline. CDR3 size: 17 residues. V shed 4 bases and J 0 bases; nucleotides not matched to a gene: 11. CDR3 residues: CASSRRQGAPTNYGYTF. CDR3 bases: TGCGCCAGCAGCCGAAGACAGGGCGCCCCTACTAACTATGGCTACACCTTC.

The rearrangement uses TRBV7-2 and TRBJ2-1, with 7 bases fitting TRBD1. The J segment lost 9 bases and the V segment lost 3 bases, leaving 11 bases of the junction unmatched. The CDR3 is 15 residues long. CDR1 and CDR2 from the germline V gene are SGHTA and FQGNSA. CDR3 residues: CASSFRQGVWSEQFF. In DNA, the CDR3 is TGTGCCAGCAGCTTTCGACAGGGTGTTTGGTCTGAGCAGTTCTTC.

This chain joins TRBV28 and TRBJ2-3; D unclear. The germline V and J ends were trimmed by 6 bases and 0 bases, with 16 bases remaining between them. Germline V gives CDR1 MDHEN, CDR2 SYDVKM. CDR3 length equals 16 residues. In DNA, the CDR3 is TGTGCCAGCAGCCTGGTGATATCTACTAGCACAGATACGCAGTATTTT. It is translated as CASSLVISTSTDTQYF. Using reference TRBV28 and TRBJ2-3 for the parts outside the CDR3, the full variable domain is DVKVTQSSRYLVKRTGEKVFLECVQDMDHENMFWYRQDPGLGLRLIYFSYDVKMKEKGDIPEGYSVSREKKERFSLILESASTNQTSMYLCASSLVISTSTDTQYFGPGTRLTVL.

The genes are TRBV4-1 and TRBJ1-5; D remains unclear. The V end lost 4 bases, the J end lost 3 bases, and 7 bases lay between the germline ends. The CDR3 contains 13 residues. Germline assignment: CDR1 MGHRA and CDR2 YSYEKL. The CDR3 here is CASSPWYNQPQHF. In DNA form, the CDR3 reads TGCGCCAGCAGCCCGTGGTACAATCAGCCCCAGCATTTT.

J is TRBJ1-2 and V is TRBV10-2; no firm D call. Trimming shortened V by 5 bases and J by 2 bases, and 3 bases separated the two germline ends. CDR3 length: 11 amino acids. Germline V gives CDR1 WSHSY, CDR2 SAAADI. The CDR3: CASSTNYGYTF. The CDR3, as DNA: TGCGCCAGCAGTACGAACTATGGCTACACCTTC.

The CDR3 DNA sequence: TGTGCCACCAGCAGAGCGGACGATGGGGGCTACGAGCAGTACTTC. As protein: CATSRADDGGYEQYF. The chain combines TRBV15 with TRBJ2-7; D is possibly TRBD1 or TRBD2 (5 bases each). V was trimmed by 1 base and J by 3 bases, leaving 13 bases between them. CDR1 is LNHNV, CDR2 YYDKDF, per germline (reference sequence). The CDR3 covers 15 residues.

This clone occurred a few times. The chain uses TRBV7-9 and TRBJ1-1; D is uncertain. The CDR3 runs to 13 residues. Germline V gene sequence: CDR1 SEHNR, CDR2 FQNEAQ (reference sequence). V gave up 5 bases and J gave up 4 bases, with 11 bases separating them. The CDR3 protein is CASSPHEVTEAFF. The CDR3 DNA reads TGTGCCAGCAGCCCCCACGAGGTCACTGAAGCTTTCTTT.